This T cell receptor (beta chain) was captured in a study of Tregs in tolerant kidney transplant recipients. Concerning this clone itself: Its antigen is not identified.

Study findings and constraints: Biological reproducibility was not directly addressed in this study. The most relevant donor-specific Treg TCRbeta repertoire apparently came from expansion with activated donor B cells. The small number of patients limits these findings pending further validation.

TCRdb keeps only in-frame clones here, not all; method: immunoSEQ multiplex PCR. The sample has 110,000 or so clones; about 90% are singletons. Thawed PBMCs were FACS-sorted into unstimulated CD4+CD25+CD127- regulatory T cells, CD4+CD25- non-regulatory cells, CD4 and CD8 cells. The TCR comes from a human donor in good health. Input material: CD4+ T cells from blood.

As DNA, the CDR3 is TGTGCCAGCAGCCAACTAGCGGGAGGACCCAATGAGCAGTTCTTC. It encodes CASSQLAGGPNEQFF. The V and J genes are TRBV16 and TRBJ2-1, with 11 bases fitting TRBD2. The germline V gene encodes CDR1 KGHSY and CDR2 FQNENV. The CDR3 has 15 amino acids. Trimming took 2 bases from V and 6 from J; bases not matched to a gene: 3.